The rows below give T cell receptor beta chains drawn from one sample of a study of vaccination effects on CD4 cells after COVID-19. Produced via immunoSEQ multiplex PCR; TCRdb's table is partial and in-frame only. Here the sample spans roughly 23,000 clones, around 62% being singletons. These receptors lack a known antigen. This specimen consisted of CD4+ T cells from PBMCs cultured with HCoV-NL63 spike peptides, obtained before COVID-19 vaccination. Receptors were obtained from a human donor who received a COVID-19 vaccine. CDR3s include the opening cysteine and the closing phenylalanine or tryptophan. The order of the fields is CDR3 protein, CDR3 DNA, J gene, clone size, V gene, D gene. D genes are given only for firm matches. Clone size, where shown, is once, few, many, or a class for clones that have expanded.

cdr3_aa: CASSYSDMGEKLFF
cdr3_nt: TGTGCCAGCAGTTACTCTGACATGGGTGAAAAACTGTTTTTT
j_call: TRBJ1-4
clone_size: NA
v_call: TRBV6-5
d_call: NA

cdr3_aa: CASTKPGVTEAFF
cdr3_nt: TGCGCCAGCACCAAACCAGGGGTGACTGAAGCTTTCTTT
j_call: TRBJ1-1
clone_size: NA
v_call: TRBV5-1
d_call: NA

cdr3_aa: CASSPPHHDYGYTF
cdr3_nt: TGTGCCAGCAGCCCCCCACACCACGACTATGGCTACACCTTC
j_call: TRBJ1-2
clone_size: NA
v_call: TRBV11-1
d_call: NA

cdr3_aa: CASSRTGISSYEQYF
cdr3_nt: TGTGCCAGCAGTCGGACAGGGATCAGCTCCTACGAGCAGTACTTC
j_call: TRBJ2-7
clone_size: NA
v_call: TRBV27
d_call: TRBD1

cdr3_aa: CASTASAVGTSTDTQYF
cdr3_nt: TGTGCCAGCACAGCCTCGGCGGTTGGCACGTCTACAGATACGCAGTATTTT
j_call: TRBJ2-3
clone_size: NA
v_call: TRBV18
d_call: NA

cdr3_aa: CASSPSGGAGSQYF
cdr3_nt: TGTGCCAGCAGCCCTAGCGGGGGGGCAGGTTCTCAGTACTTC
j_call: TRBJ2-4
clone_size: NA
v_call: TRBV7-9
d_call: TRBD2

cdr3_aa: CASGPRTSGRGDTQYF
cdr3_nt: TGTGCTAGTGGTCCTCGGACTAGCGGGAGAGGGGATACGCAGTATTTT
j_call: TRBJ2-3
clone_size: NA
v_call: TRBV12-5
d_call: TRBD2

cdr3_aa: CASSSDRAQPQHF
cdr3_nt: TGTGCCAGCAGTTCTGACAGGGCTCAGCCCCAGCATTTT
j_call: TRBJ1-5
clone_size: few
v_call: TRBV6-6
d_call: TRBD1

cdr3_aa: CASSLGTYNEQFF
cdr3_nt: TGCGCCAGCAGCTTGGGAACTTACAATGAGCAGTTCTTC
j_call: TRBJ2-1
clone_size: once
v_call: TRBV5-1
d_call: NA

cdr3_aa: CASSQRGDHDYEQYF
cdr3_nt: TGCGCCAGCAGTCAACGGGGGGACCACGACTACGAGCAGTACTTC
j_call: TRBJ2-7
clone_size: NA
v_call: TRBV4-1
d_call: TRBD2

cdr3_aa: CASSKGDGITEAFF
cdr3_nt: TGCGCCAGCAGCAAAGGGGACGGGATCACTGAAGCTTTCTTT
j_call: TRBJ1-1
clone_size: NA
v_call: TRBV5-1
d_call: NA

cdr3_aa: CASSLGSGAVTGELFF
cdr3_nt: TGTGCCAGCAGCTTAGGGTCGGGGGCGGTCACCGGGGAGCTGTTTTTT
j_call: TRBJ2-2
clone_size: once
v_call: TRBV7-2
d_call: NA

cdr3_aa: CATRLAGQWDEQFF
cdr3_nt: TGTGCCACCAGACTAGCGGGACAATGGGATGAGCAGTTCTTC
j_call: TRBJ2-1
clone_size: NA
v_call: TRBV6-5
d_call: TRBD2

cdr3_aa: CASGGRGSVNTEAFF
cdr3_nt: TGTGCCAGCGGGGGAAGGGGATCCGTGAACACTGAAGCTTTCTTT
j_call: TRBJ1-1
clone_size: NA
v_call: TRBV25-1
d_call: NA

cdr3_aa: CASSFAEQDTEAFF
cdr3_nt: TGTGCCAGCTCATTCGCGGAACAGGACACTGAAGCTTTCTTT
j_call: TRBJ1-1
clone_size: NA
v_call: TRBV18
d_call: NA

cdr3_aa: CASSQDAGGAFF
cdr3_nt: TGTGCCAGCAGCCAAGATGCAGGGGGAGCTTTCTTT
j_call: TRBJ1-1
clone_size: medium-sized
v_call: TRBV14
d_call: TRBD1

cdr3_aa: CAWSHRGGGNTIYF
cdr3_nt: TGTGCCTGGAGTCACAGGGGGGGTGGAAACACCATATATTTT
j_call: TRBJ1-3
clone_size: NA
v_call: TRBV30
d_call: TRBD1

cdr3_aa: CASSQPGVNTEAFF
cdr3_nt: TGTGCCAGCAGCCAACCGGGGGTGAACACTGAAGCTTTCTTT
j_call: TRBJ1-1
clone_size: few
v_call: TRBV6-5
d_call: NA

cdr3_aa: CASGLPPGGELFF
cdr3_nt: TGTGCTAGTGGTTTGCCCCCTGGCGGGGAGCTGTTTTTT
j_call: TRBJ2-2
clone_size: medium-sized
v_call: TRBV12-5
d_call: NA

cdr3_aa: CASSDLGAWGYTF
cdr3_nt: TGTGCCAGCAGTGACTTGGGGGCATGGGGCTACACCTTC
j_call: TRBJ1-2
clone_size: few
v_call: TRBV2
d_call: NA

cdr3_aa: CASSLEQGGVDNEQFF
cdr3_nt: TGTGCCAGCAGCTTAGAACAGGGAGGAGTAGACAATGAGCAGTTCTTC
j_call: TRBJ2-1
clone_size: NA
v_call: TRBV11-3
d_call: NA

cdr3_aa: CASSTGPGGYNEQFF
cdr3_nt: TGCGCCAGCAGCACCGGACCAGGGGGCTACAATGAGCAGTTCTTC
j_call: TRBJ2-1
clone_size: once
v_call: TRBV5-1
d_call: TRBD1